The T cell receptor (beta chain) described here comes from a study of tumour-infiltrating T cells in Burkitt lymphoma (TCRdb year 2020). The study in broad terms: TCR repertoire data were compared against clinical outcome, and productive clonality predicted overall survival and progression-free survival independently of established prognostic factors such as age at diagnosis.

To prepare the library, the immunoSEQ multiplex PCR assay was applied. Not all clones reach the TCRdb copy of this immuneACCESS table, which keeps in-frame sequences only. Checked studies attribute under half of the gap to unresolved V genes and leave the rest unexplained. This sample gives some 9,200 clones in total; 62% of them show up just once. Clones ranked in the top ten supply around 5.6% of the sample. This clone was detected only a few times. It lacks a known antigen. Within one base of it there is no much larger clone, and no base qualities were kept. Sequences were obtained from tumor tissue. This sequence was found in a human donor with diffuse large B-cell lymphoma.

The encoded CDR3 is CASSWRRATDSTNEKLFF. The DNA sequence is given as TGTGCCAGCAGCTGGCGTCGGGCCACCGACTCAACTAATGAAAAACTGTTTTTT. The chain uses TRBV5-4 and TRBJ1-4; the D gene is unclear. CDR1 and CDR2, looked up from the germline V gene (reference sequence), are SGHNT and YYREEE. Between the V and J ends, shortened by 3 bases and 0 bases respectively, the junction contains 18 bases. Including cysteine and phenylalanine, the CDR3 has 18 amino acids. Only the CDR3 DNA is retained, 54 bases long and in frame from the first base. The reference TRBV5-4 and TRBJ1-4 proteins fill in what lies around the CDR3, so the full variable domain reads ETGVTQSPTHLIKTRGQQVTLRCSSQSGHNTVSWYQQALGQGPQFIFQYYREEENGRGNFPPRFSGLQFPNYSSELNVNALELDDSALYLCASSWRRATDSTNEKLFFGSGTQLSVL.